These 13 T cell receptor beta chains came from one sample sequenced in a study of T cell responses to AZD1222 COVID-19 vaccine (dated by TCRdb to the early 2020s). Library method: the immunoSEQ multiplex PCR assay. TCRdb holds this immuneACCESS table with in-frame rearrangements only. Some clones are missing; in checked studies, unresolved V genes explain under half, and the rest has no known cause. The sample profile shows 150,000 to 200,000 clones; 94% of them were found once. The top ten hold 0.64% of the sample. In light of the paper, this sample's time point label describes: baseline before first vaccination. The source was peripheral blood, collected on day 0 of AZD1222 vaccination. The receptors were sampled from an adult in good health.

As to this clone: At one end the junction does not follow the germline gene, possibly because of a read error. CDR3 region: CASSLAPGPDSPLHF. The CDR3 nucleotides are TGTGCCAGCAGTTTAGCGCCAGGGCCTGATTCACCCCTCCACTTT. The chain employs TRBV7-2 and TRBJ1-6; TRBD1 might be the D (5 bases). This CDR3 spans 15 amino acids. Germline lookup yields CDR1 SGHTA and CDR2 FQGNSA.

The chain carries TRBV5-4 and TRBJ2-1; 9 bases map to TRBD2. This CDR3 is built from 17 residues. Germline V gene lookup returns CDR1 SGHNT and CDR2 YYREEE (reference sequence). V shed 0 bases and J 4 bases; nucleotides not matched to a gene: 8. For the CDR3, the DNA is TGTGCCAGCAGCTTGGCGGGGCTAGCGGGAACTTACAATGAGCAGTTCTTC. This translates into CASSLAGLAGTYNEQFF.

The chain's CDR3 is CASSLTSRGQFF. CDR3 DNA sequence: TGTGCCAGCAGTCTCACCTCCCGGGGGCAGTTCTTC. This rearrangement joins TRBV12-3 or TRBV12-4 to TRBJ2-1; D is possibly TRBD2 (5 bases). CDR3 length: 12 amino acids. The V and J ends lost 5 bases and 12 bases respectively, with 14 bases between them.

This clone came up once. Other DNA sequences in the sample encode the same CDR3. The chain combines TRBV19 with TRBJ1-1, with D perhaps matching TRBD1 (5 bases). Germline V CDR1 and CDR2: LNHDA, SQIVND (reference sequence). The V gene lost 3 bases and the J gene lost 4 bases, with 9 bases spanning the gap. The CDR3 has 13 amino acids. CDR3 amino acids: CASSIRGGTEAFF. The CDR3 DNA reads as TGTGCCAGTAGTATTCGGGGGGGCACTGAAGCTTTCTTT.

This chain connects TRBV21-1 to TRBJ2-2; the table's D call of TRBD2 was not tested on the DNA. TRBV21-1 is flagged as a pseudogene. The CDR3 sequence is 17 residues long. CDR3 nucleotides: TGTGCCAGCAGCAATGGGCCTAGCGGGAGGAACACCGGGGAGCTGTTTTTT. This encodes CASSNGPSGRNTGELFF.

The chain joins TRBV7-2 to TRBJ2-2, with TRBD2 matching 7 bases. With 3 bases clipped from V and 4 bases from J, the junction kept 5 bases outside the gene matches. Germline V gene data show CDR1 as SGHTA and CDR2 as FQGNSA. The CDR3 contains 15 residues. CDR3 coding DNA: TGTGCCAGCAGCTTGGCTAGCGGAAGCACCGGGGAGCTGTTTTTT. It encodes CASSLASGSTGELFF.

The V gene is TRBV7-2, the J gene TRBJ1-1, with D hard to call. Germline-derived CDR1 and CDR2 are SGHTA and FQGNSA. V lost 1 base, J lost 4 bases, and 10 bases lay in between. The CDR3 is 14 residues long. The CDR3 bases are TGTGCCAGCAGCTTAGAGGCAGGAGCCACTGAAGCTTTCTTT. Translated, it gives CASSLEAGATEAFF.

This clone was picked up a small number of times. V usage is TRBV6-5 and J usage is TRBJ1-1; 7 nucleotides match TRBD1. The germline V gene encodes CDR1 MNHEY and CDR2 SVGAGI. This CDR3 has 12 amino acids. V was clipped by 6 bases and J by 4 bases; unmatched bases: 2. In nucleotides, the CDR3 is TGTGCCAGCAGAACAGGGGCCACTGAAGCTTTCTTT. Encoded protein: CASRTGATEAFF.

V usage is TRBV7-9 and J usage is TRBJ1-4, with a weak D call TRBD1 (5 bases). Trimming pared 0 bases from V and 6 bases from J, leaving 11 bases between. The germline V gene encodes CDR1 SEHNR and CDR2 FQNEAQ (reference sequence). The CDR3 loop spans 15 amino acids. The DNA of the CDR3 is TGTGCCAGCAGCTTAGCGGAGGGGCTGGATGAAAAACTGTTTTTT. Residues: CASSLAEGLDEKLFF.

The rearrangement joins TRBV5-1 to TRBJ2-7; D is uncertain. The CDR3 extends over 12 amino acids. V shed 0 bases and J shed 5 bases, with 6 bases lying between them. The germline CDR1 and CDR2 sequences are SGHRS and YFSETQ. The CDR3 sequence: CASSLDWDEQYF. The DNA of the CDR3 is TGCGCCAGCAGCTTGGATTGGGACGAGCAGTACTTC.

The sample holds a few counts of this clone. The chain employs TRBV6-4 and TRBJ1-1; D remains unclear. Trimming left V 6 bases short and J 2 bases short, with 10 bases between. CDR1 and CDR2 (germline): MRHNA, SNTAGT. The CDR3 consists of 13 residues. This CDR3 is CASSPESNTEAFF. CDR3 coding DNA: TGTGCCAGCAGCCCCGAAAGTAACACTGAAGCTTTCTTT.

This clone was counted once. This chain uses TRBV9 with TRBJ1-2, with D maybe TRBD1 (5 bases). Germline CDR1 and CDR2: SGDLS and YYNGEE. The CDR3 runs 12 residues. Trimming took off 2 bases at V and 7 bases at J, with 9 bases between the two ends. The DNA for the CDR3 is TGTGCCAGCAGCGTCGGTAGGGGTGGCTACACCTTC. This translates into CASSVGRGGYTF.

This sequence joins TRBV7-9 and TRBJ1-4; 9 bases match TRBD1. The CDR3 has 15 amino acids. Per germline, CDR1 SEHNR and CDR2 FQNEAQ (reference sequence). With 1 base clipped from V and 5 bases from J, the junction kept 2 bases outside the gene matches. The CDR3 DNA reads as TGTGCCAGCAGCTTAGGGGACAGGGAGAATGAAAAACTGTTTTTT. Translated: CASSLGDRENEKLFF.